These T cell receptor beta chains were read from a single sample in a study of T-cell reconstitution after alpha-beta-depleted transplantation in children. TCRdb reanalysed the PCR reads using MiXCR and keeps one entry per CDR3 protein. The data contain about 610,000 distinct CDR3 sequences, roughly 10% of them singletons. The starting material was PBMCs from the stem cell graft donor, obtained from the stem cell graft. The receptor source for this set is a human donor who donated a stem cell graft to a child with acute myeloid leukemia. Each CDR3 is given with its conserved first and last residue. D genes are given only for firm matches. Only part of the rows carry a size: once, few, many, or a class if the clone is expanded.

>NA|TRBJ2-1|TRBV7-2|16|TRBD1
TGTGCCAGCAGCCTAAGACAGGGGACCACCTACAATGAGCAGTTCTTC
CASSLRQGTTYNEQFF
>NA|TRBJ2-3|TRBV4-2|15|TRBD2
TGTGCCAGCAGCCAAGATTTGGCTAGCGGAGATACGCAGTATTTT
CASSQDLASGDTQYF
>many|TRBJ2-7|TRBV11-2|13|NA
TGTGCCAGCAGCTTAGGTGGTACCCACGAGCAGTACTTC
CASSLGGTHEQYF
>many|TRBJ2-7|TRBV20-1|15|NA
TGCAGTGCTAGAGGGGCGCTGAGAGGGGGCTACGAGCAGTACTTC
CSARGALRGGYEQYF
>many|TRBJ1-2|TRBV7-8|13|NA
TGTGCCAGCAGCTTGGGGCTCGAGGTGTTGGGCACCTTC
CASSLGLEVLGTF
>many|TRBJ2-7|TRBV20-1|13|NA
TGCAGTGCTAGACACTCTAACGCCTACGAGCAGTACTTC
CSARHSNAYEQYF
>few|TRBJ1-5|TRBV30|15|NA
TGTGCCTGGAAGCTCGGGGGTGAGGGCAATCAGCCCCAGCATTTT
CAWKLGGEGNQPQHF
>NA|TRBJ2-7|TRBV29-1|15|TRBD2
TGCAGCGTTGCTAATCCTAGCGGGCGTAACTACGAGCAGTACTTC
CSVANPSGRNYEQYF
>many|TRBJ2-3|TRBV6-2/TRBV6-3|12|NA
TGTGCCAGCTGGCTGGGGACAGATACGCAGTATTTT
CASWLGTDTQYF
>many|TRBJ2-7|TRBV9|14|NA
TGTGCCAGCAGCGTAGCTGGACCAGGGTACGAGCAGTACTTC
CASSVAGPGYEQYF
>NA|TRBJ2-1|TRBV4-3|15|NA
TGCGCCAGCAGCCAAGATTACGGCTCCTACAATGAGCAGTTCTTC
CASSQDYGSYNEQFF
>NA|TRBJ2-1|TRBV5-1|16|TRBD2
TGCGCCAGCAGCCCGAACCCCGGGACTAGCAACAATGAGCAGTTCTTC
CASSPNPGTSNNEQFF
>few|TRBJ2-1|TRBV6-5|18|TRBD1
TGTGCCAGCAGTTTCCGTCGCCCTTCCCGGGACAGGAGAGATGAGCAGTTCTTC
CASSFRRPSRDRRDEQFF
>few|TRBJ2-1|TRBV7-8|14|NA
TGTGCCAGCAGCTTAGTCTTAGGGGACAATGAGCAGTTCTTC
CASSLVLGDNEQFF
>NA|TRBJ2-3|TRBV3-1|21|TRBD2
TGTGCCAGCAGCCAAGAATTCCCCTGGACTAGCGGGAGGGGACGCACAGATACGCAGTATTTT
CASSQEFPWTSGRGRTDTQYF
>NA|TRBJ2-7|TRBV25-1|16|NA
TGTGCCAGCAGTGAACGGGCCACGGGCCTAAGGGACGAGCAGTACTTC
CASSERATGLRDEQYF
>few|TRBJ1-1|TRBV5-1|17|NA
TGCGCCAGCAGCCCACGCCCGGCACAGAGTAAGAACACTGAAGCTTTCTTT
CASSPRPAQSKNTEAFF
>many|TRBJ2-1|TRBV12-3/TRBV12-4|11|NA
TGTGCCAGCAGAACCCACAATGAGCAGTTCTTC
CASRTHNEQFF
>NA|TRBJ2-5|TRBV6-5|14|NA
TGTGCCAGCAGTTACGTACGGGGAGGAGAGACCCAGTACTTC
CASSYVRGGETQYF
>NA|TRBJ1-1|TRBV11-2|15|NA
TGTGCCAGCAGCCCGACACGGGCGACGAACACTGAAGCTTTCTTT
CASSPTRATNTEAFF
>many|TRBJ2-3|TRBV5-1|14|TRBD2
TGCGCCAGCAGACTACTAGCGGGAGAAGATACGCAGTATTTT
CASRLLAGEDTQYF
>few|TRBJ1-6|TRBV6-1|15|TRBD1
TGTGCCAGCACCAGACAGGGGGCGAGTAATTCACCCCTCCACTTT
CASTRQGASNSPLHF
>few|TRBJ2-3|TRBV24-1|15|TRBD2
TGTGCCACCAGTTGGGCTAGCGGGAGCACAGATACGCAGTATTTT
CATSWASGSTDTQYF
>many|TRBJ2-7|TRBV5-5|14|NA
TGTGCCAGCAGCTTGGTGGGCCTACCGGGCGAGCAGTACTTC
CASSLVGLPGEQYF
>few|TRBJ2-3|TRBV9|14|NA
TGTGCCAGCAGCGTGACCCCTAAGATAGATACGCAGTATTTT
CASSVTPKIDTQYF
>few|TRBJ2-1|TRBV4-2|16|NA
TGTGCCAGCAGCCAAGAAGGTAGCGGTACTAGTAATGAGCAGTTCTTC
CASSQEGSGTSNEQFF
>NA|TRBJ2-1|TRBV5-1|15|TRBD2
TGCGCCAGCAGTGGGGTGGAGGGAGGGGTCAATGAGCAGTTCTTC
CASSGVEGGVNEQFF
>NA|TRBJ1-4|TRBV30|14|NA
TGTGCCTGGAGTGTCGGCGGCAGAAATGAAAAACTGTTTTTT
CAWSVGGRNEKLFF
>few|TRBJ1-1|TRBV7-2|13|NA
TGTGCCAGCGCTGGGGGTTCAAACACTGAAGCTTTCTTT
CASAGGSNTEAFF
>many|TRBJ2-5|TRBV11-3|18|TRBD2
TGTGCCAGCAGCTTAATGACTAGCGGGAGGGCTAGCCAAGAGACCCAGTACTTC
CASSLMTSGRASQETQYF
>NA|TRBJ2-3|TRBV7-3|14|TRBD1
TGTGCCAGCAGCAGCTGGGACAGTCCAGATACGCAGTATTTT
CASSSWDSPDTQYF